The next 30 T cell receptor beta chains were all read from a single sample in a study of molecular identifiers for immune sequencing clone quantification (dated by TCRdb to the late 2010s). Preparation of the library involved PCR. Sequencer: Illumina HiSeq 4000. TCRdb handled the public reads itself, with Q25 trimming in fastp and clone calling in MiXCR, and kept productive beta chains. Each record represents a unique CDR3 protein, reported with the most common genes and DNA among its rows. Within this sample are more than 60,000 distinct CDR3 sequences, with less than 20% of them counted one time only. The ten biggest clones cover 1.3% to 1.5% of the sample. Sequencing used naive CD8+ T cells from blood, with Jurkat cell RNA spiked in. Per the publication, the cell subset or site label means: FACS-sorted CD8+CD4-CCR7+CD45RA+ naive T cells. The receptors here all came from a human donor in good health. Some libraries in this study had Jurkat cell RNA spiked in.

This clonotype was recorded only once. This could be a read error, since a much larger clone is one nucleotide away. The chain has TRBV30 and TRBJ2-1; D uncertain. CDR3 length: 11 residues. V dropped 0 bases and J dropped 6 bases, with 3 bases sitting between them. Germline CDR1 is GTSNPN and CDR2 is SVGIG (reference sequence). The CDR3 loop reads CAWSVGNEQFF. CDR3 nucleotide sequence: TGTGCCTGGAGTGTGGGCAATGAGCAGTTCTTC.

At least ten counts were recorded for this clonotype. The chain is built from TRBV4-3 and TRBJ2-7; weak D call: TRBD1 (5 bases). The germline gives CDR1 LGHNA, CDR2 YSLEER. This CDR3 has 14 amino acids. Trimming removed 4 bases from V and 1 base from J, with 11 bases in between. CDR3 coding DNA: TGCGCCAGCAGCCCTGGGGCTAGTTCCTACGAGCAGTACTTC. This sequence encodes CASSPGASSYEQYF.

This clonotype was counted once. CDR3 bases: TGTGCCAGCAGCTTAATCTGGGCGAGCTCCTACAATGAGCAGTTCTTC. Its translation: CASSLIWASSYNEQFF. The rearrangement uses TRBV11-1 and TRBJ2-1; D remains unclear. The length of the CDR3 is 16 residues. Germline values: CDR1 SGHAT, CDR2 FQDESV (reference sequence). V gave up 2 bases and J gave up 0 bases, with 11 bases separating them.

This clonotype showed up many times. The chain uses TRBV28 and TRBJ2-5, with TRBD1 matching 8 bases. With V trimmed by 3 bases and J by 5 bases, 8 bases remained unmatched. There are 15 residues in the CDR3. Germline values: CDR1 MDHEN, CDR2 SYDVKM. In nucleotides, the CDR3 is TGTGCCAGCAGTTTGTCCCTGACAGGGGAGGAGACCCAGTACTTC. Translating it yields CASSLSLTGEETQYF.

This clonotype has only a few counts. CDR3 sequence (DNA): TGTGCCACCAGTGATTTGCGGGTTTCCGGGGAGCTGTTTTTT. Protein sequence: CATSDLRVSGELFF. The V and J genes are TRBV24-1 and TRBJ2-2; D not certain. Trimming removed 0 bases from V and 6 bases from J, with 7 bases in between. CDR1 is KGHDR, CDR2 SFDVKD, per germline. This CDR3 is built from 14 residues.

This clonotype was observed at least ten times. The chain uses TRBV12-3 or TRBV12-4 and TRBJ2-5, with 11 bases that match TRBD2. V dropped 4 bases and J dropped 1; count of bases not matched to a gene: 5. This CDR3 region has 16 residues. CDR3 region: CASSSRTSGPQETQYF. As DNA, the CDR3 is TGTGCCAGCAGTTCACGGACTAGCGGGCCCCAAGAGACCCAGTACTTC.

With regard to this clonotype: Compared with germline, one end of the junction differs, possibly owing to a read error. The gene calls are TRBV5-1 and TRBJ2-7; D is perhaps TRBD1 (6 bases). The CDR3 has 16 amino acids. From germline, CDR1 is SGHRS and CDR2 YFSETQ. The CDR3 loop is CASSLVGAQRLDEQYF. Written as DNA, the CDR3 is TGCGCCAGCAGTTTGGTGGGGGCGCAGAGGTTGGACGAGCAGTACTTC.

The table lists this clonotype with a count of one. The chain links TRBV6-2 or TRBV6-3 to TRBJ2-2, with 7 bases that match TRBD1. Germline V gene lookup returns CDR1 MNHEY and CDR2 SVGEGT. The CDR3 covers 14 residues. The V and J ends lost 6 bases and 3 bases, in that order; junction bases with no gene match: 4. Written as DNA, the CDR3 is TGTGCCAGCAGAGGACAGGAATACACCGGGGAGCTGTTTTTT. Protein sequence: CASRGQEYTGELFF.

This clonotype showed up many times. The V and J genes are TRBV6-6 and TRBJ2-7; maybe TRBD2 (5 bases). CDR1 MNHNY and CDR2 SVGAGI come from the germline V gene (reference sequence). The CDR3 length is 14 residues. The V end was cut by 2 bases, the J end by 3 bases, with 11 bases between. In DNA form, the CDR3 reads TGTGCCAGCAGTTACGGGCGGGCCAGCTACGAGCAGTACTTC. It is translated as CASSYGRASYEQYF.

Comment on this clonotype: This may arise from a read error, as a much more abundant clone is one base away. The chain links TRBV5-1 to TRBJ2-2; D perhaps matches TRBD1 (6 bases). This CDR3 comprises 17 residues. Germline V gene sequence: CDR1 SGHRS, CDR2 YFSETQ. V was pared by 3 bases and J by 0 bases, with 15 bases between. CDR3 coding DNA: TGCGCCAGCAGCTCCACCGGGACACATGCGAACACCGGGGAGCTGTTTTTT. It specifies CASSSTGTHANTGELFF.

This clonotype was seen at least ten times. The rearrangement links TRBV6-2 or TRBV6-3 to TRBJ1-5; D remains ambiguous. The germline gives CDR1 MNHEY, CDR2 SVGEGT. V lost 5 bases and J 5 bases, leaving 10 bases between the germline ends. This CDR3 has 13 residues. CDR3 nucleotides: TGTGCCAGCAGTCTATCCCCCTATCAGCCCCAGCATTTT. Its protein is CASSLSPYQPQHF.

This clonotype was detected ten times or more. V is TRBV7-2 and J is TRBJ2-1; 7 bases align to TRBD2. CDR3 length equals 18 residues. CDR1 is SGHTA and CDR2 is FQGNSA in the germline V gene. V lost 2 bases, J lost 2 bases, and 12 bases stayed unmatched. The CDR3 spells CASSLRTSDGSTYNEQFF. CDR3 sequence (DNA): TGTGCCAGCAGCTTACGCACTAGCGACGGGAGTACCTACAATGAGCAGTTCTTC.

Notes on this clonotype: Possible read error: a much larger clone is one base away. The chain combines TRBV7-9 with TRBJ2-7; 8 bases are shared with TRBD2. Germline V gene data show CDR1 as SEHNR and CDR2 as FQNEAQ (reference sequence). The CDR3 extends over 15 amino acids. With 1 base clipped from V and 2 bases from J, the junction kept 4 bases outside the gene matches. DNA for the CDR3: TGTGCCAGCAGCTTAGATACTAGCGGAGCCTACGAGCAGTACTTC. This sequence encodes CASSLDTSGAYEQYF.

This clonotype was found many times. The chain carries TRBV10-3 and TRBJ2-1; D gene unclear. In germline, CDR1 is ENHRY, CDR2 SYGVKD. V was clipped by 3 bases and J by 9 bases, with 12 bases between them. The CDR3 consists of 13 residues. The CDR3 loop reads CAISEVRTGEQFF. In nucleotides, the CDR3 is TGTGCCATCAGTGAAGTGCGCACGGGTGAGCAGTTCTTC.

The CDR3 coding sequence is TGTGCCAGCAGCCTCGGGACAGGGGGCATAGGAGAGACCCAGTACTTC. Translated: CASSLGTGGIGETQYF. This rearrangement joins TRBV11-2 to TRBJ2-5, with TRBD1 identical over 12 bases. The V gene's germline CDR1 is SGHAT and CDR2 FQNNGV. The CDR3 contains 16 residues. Losses at the gene ends were 5 bases for V and 4 bases for J; bases not matched to a gene: 8. Supplemented by reference TRBV11-2 and TRBJ2-5, the full variable domain reads EAGVAQSPRYKIIEKRQSVAFWCNPISGHATLYWYQQILGQGPKLLIQFQNNGVVDDSQLPKDRFSAERLKGVDSTLKIQPAKLEDSAVYLCASSLGTGGIGETQYFGPGTRLLVL.

Turning to this clonotype: At one boundary the junction diverges from the germline segment, which might be a read error. This sequence joins TRBV11-3 and TRBJ2-3; 10 bases agree with TRBD2. There are 17 residues in the CDR3. Germline CDR1 reads SGHNT; CDR2 reads YENEEA. CDR3 sequence reads: CASSLDGLAEGTDTQYF. The CDR3 bases are TGTGCCAGCAGTTTAGATGGACTAGCGGAAGGCACAGATACGCAGTATTTT.

This clonotype was seen many times. The chain combines TRBV29-1 with TRBJ2-7; 7 nucleotides line up with TRBD1. The germline V gene has CDR1 SQVTM and CDR2 ANQGSEA. The V and J ends lost 5 bases and 7 bases, in that order; junction bases with no gene match: 8. This CDR3 has 12 residues. CDR3 bases: TGCAGCGTTCGTGACAGGGAAGGTGAGCAGTACTTC. Its protein is CSVRDREGEQYF.

This clonotype was counted many times. The V call is TRBV29-1, the J call TRBJ2-2; D is possibly TRBD1 or TRBD2 (5 bases each). V was pared by 5 bases and J by 6 bases, with 19 bases between. Per germline, CDR1 SQVTM and CDR2 ANQGSEA. CDR3 length: 15 residues. The DNA of the CDR3 is TGCAGCGTTCGAACCGGGACGAGGGAGCCCGGGGAGCTGTTTTTT. This gives the protein CSVRTGTREPGELFF.

The chain combines TRBV12-3 or TRBV12-4 with TRBJ2-2, with D unclear. The length of the CDR3 is 14 residues. Trimming cost V 2 bases and J 6 bases, with 10 bases left between them. The CDR3 region has the DNA TGTGCCAGCAGTTTACTCCCTATACCCGGGGAGCTGTTTTTT. Encoded protein: CASSLLPIPGELFF.

The chain combines TRBV12-3 or TRBV12-4 with TRBJ2-3, with TRBD2 matching 10 bases. Trimming cost V 5 bases and J 1 base; bases outside gene matches: 3. There are 15 residues in the CDR3. The chain's CDR3 is CASSGGTSGTDTQYF. CDR3 coding DNA: TGTGCCAGCAGTGGAGGGACTAGCGGCACAGATACGCAGTATTTT.

There are many counts of this clonotype. J is TRBJ2-2 and V is TRBV24-1; tentative D call: TRBD1 (5 bases). V lost 0 bases and J 7 bases, leaving 17 bases between the germline ends. The germline V gene encodes CDR1 KGHDR and CDR2 SFDVKD. The CDR3 is 17 residues long. The CDR3 region has the DNA TGTGCCACCAGTGATTTGCTTAAGGGGCCCCCGGACGGGGAGCTGTTTTTT. Protein sequence: CATSDLLKGPPDGELFF.

This clonotype came up many times. The gene calls are TRBV4-1 and TRBJ2-3; D is uncertain. CDR3 length equals 17 residues. V shed 0 bases and J shed 4 bases, with 17 bases lying between them. CDR1 MGHRA and CDR2 YSYEKL come from the germline V gene. The CDR3 DNA follows: TGCGCCAGCAGCCAAGACCCGGGCCTTAGTGTGCCAGATACGCAGTATTTT. Translation gives CASSQDPGLSVPDTQYF.

In regard to this clonotype: A much larger clone differs from this one at a single base, so this may be a read error. The gene calls are TRBV5-3 and TRBJ2-2; the D call may be TRBD1 or TRBD2 (5 bases each). TRBV5-3 is flagged as an ORF with uncertain function. There are 12 residues in the CDR3. The CDR3 loop is CASSLLSGGLFF. Written as DNA, the CDR3 is TGTGCCAGCAGCCTACTATCTGGGGGGCTGTTTTTT.

There are a few counts of this clonotype. This chain uses TRBV20-1 with TRBJ1-5; no definite D call. The V gene lost 0 bases and the J gene lost 1 base, with 7 bases spanning the gap. Germline loops: CDR1 DFQATT, CDR2 SNEGSKA (reference sequence). The CDR3 sequence is 14 residues long. CDR3 protein: CSAREPGSNQPQHF. For the CDR3, the DNA is TGCAGTGCTAGAGAGCCGGGGAGCAATCAGCCCCAGCATTTT.

This clonotype came up once. A much larger clone is a single base away; this may be a read error. The V and J genes are TRBV19 and TRBJ1-1; D uncertain. V was cut by 2 bases and J by 3 bases, with 7 bases left in between. This CDR3 contains 13 residues. In germline, CDR1 is LNHDA, CDR2 SQIVND (reference sequence). CDR3 sequence reads: CASSIPEDTEAFF. CDR3 DNA: TGTGCCAGTAGTATACCCGAGGACACTGAAGCTTTCTTT.

This clonotype was recorded at least ten times. The genes are TRBV20-1 and TRBJ2-3; 9 bases line up with TRBD2. The CDR3 sequence is 16 residues long. Germline V lookup: CDR1 DFQATT, CDR2 SNEGSKA (reference sequence). J gave up 4 bases and V 4 bases, and 12 bases lay outside the gene matches. The CDR3 DNA is TGCAGTGCTACCCTGTGGCTAGCGGGGAACCCAGATACGCAGTATTTT. Protein sequence: CSATLWLAGNPDTQYF.

As to this clonotype: A much larger clone lies a single base off, so this may be a read error. The gene calls are TRBV7-9 and TRBJ2-1; the D gene is possibly TRBD2 (5 bases). The V end was cut by 5 bases, the J end by 3 bases, with 14 bases between. CDR3 length: 15 residues. Germline-derived CDR1 and CDR2 are SEHNR and FQNEAQ (reference sequence). The CDR3 DNA sequence: TGTGCCAGCAGCCCCCCAGCGGTCCTCTACAATGAGCAGTTCTTC. Its translation is CASSPPAVLYNEQFF.

There are many counts of this clonotype. The CDR3 region is CATSDIGYQPQHF. CDR3 DNA sequence: TGTGCCACCAGTGATATCGGGTATCAGCCCCAGCATTTT. V gene TRBV24-1 combines with J gene TRBJ1-5; D not resolved. The CDR3 is 13 residues long. Trimming stripped 3 bases from V and 5 bases from J, with 7 bases between. The germline V gene encodes CDR1 KGHDR and CDR2 SFDVKD.

On this clonotype itself: A read error is possible here, since a much larger clone lies one base away. The chain couples TRBV20-1 to TRBJ1-2, with 7 bases identical to TRBD1. This CDR3 has 15 residues. Trimming took 2 bases from V and 6 from J; bases not matched to a gene: 12. Germline-derived CDR1 and CDR2 are DFQATT and SNEGSKA (reference sequence). CDR3 residues: CSARQYGQEIDGYTF. CDR3 nucleotides: TGCAGTGCTAGACAGTATGGACAGGAGATAGATGGCTACACCTTC.

Remarks on this clonotype: The conserved phenylalanine or tryptophan is not found at the CDR3 terminus, so this likely reflects a read error. The chain combines TRBV7-9 with TRBJ2-7; D is unclear. CDR1 and CDR2 (germline): SEHNR, FQNEAQ (reference sequence). V was trimmed by 5 bases and J by 5 bases, leaving 10 bases between them. The CDR3 runs to 12 residues. The CDR3 sequence is CASSLPGHEQYS. CDR3 nucleotides: TGTGCCAGCAGCCTTCCCGGACACGAGCAGTACTCC.